Presented here are 18 T cell receptor beta chains from one specimen sequenced in a study of chemoradiotherapy in HPV16-positive cancers. Profiling relied on immunoSEQ multiplex PCR, and the TCRdb table lists in-frame clones only, not all of them. The sample records fewer than 20,000 clones, around nine tenths being singletons. The source material was blood, sampled from a patient who underwent chemoradiotherapy. The receptors originated from a human donor with HPV-associated anogenital cancer.

The chain is built from TRBV18 and TRBJ1-1; TRBD1 is a possible D gene (6 bases). The germline V gene encodes CDR1 KGHSH and CDR2 LQKENI. Trimming took 1 base from V and 1 from J, leaving 7 bases between them. The CDR3 covers 14 residues. CDR3 in amino acids: CASSPRGGNTEAFF. In nucleotides, the CDR3 is TGTGCCAGCTCACCACGAGGGGGGAACACTGAAGCTTTCTTT.

This clone has just one count. The chain joins TRBV19 to TRBJ2-7; D call uncertain. The V end lost 1 base, the J end lost 6 bases, and 4 bases lay between the germline ends. The germline V gene encodes CDR1 LNHDA and CDR2 SQIVND (reference sequence). The CDR3 loop spans 11 amino acids. CDR3 in amino acids: CASSIGREQYF. The CDR3 bases are TGTGCCAGTAGTATAGGTCGCGAGCAGTACTTC.

The chain combines TRBV19 with TRBJ1-1, with D possibly matching TRBD1 (5 bases). The CDR3 has 13 amino acids. V was clipped by 10 bases and J by 6 bases, with 18 bases between them. Germline CDR1 reads LNHDA; CDR2 reads SQIVND (reference sequence). The CDR3 sequence is CATTPGQGPEAFF. CDR3 nucleotides: TGTGCCACCACGCCGGGGCAGGGCCCTGAAGCTTTCTTT.

The chain employs TRBV4-1 and TRBJ1-1; D is possibly TRBD1 (5 bases). CDR3 length equals 15 residues. The germline V gene has CDR1 MGHRA and CDR2 YSYEKL. Between the trimmed V and J ends, which lost 2 bases and 1 base, there was a span of 11 bases. The DNA for the CDR3 is TGCGCCAGCAGCCAAAGACTCAGGGAGAACACTGAAGCTTTCTTT. Amino acid sequence: CASSQRLRENTEAFF.

The rearrangement joins TRBV21-1 to TRBJ1-4; TRBD1, the D gene given by the table, was not confirmed from the DNA. TRBV21-1 is given as a pseudogene. CDR3 length equals 15 residues. CDR3 nucleotide sequence: TGTGCCAGCAGCAAACGCGGGACAGGGGATGAAAAACTGTTTTTT. Its translation: CASSKRGTGDEKLFF.

This chain uses TRBV9 with TRBJ2-7; 7 bases are shared with TRBD1. This CDR3 has 14 amino acids. V shed 0 bases and J 2 bases; nucleotides not matched to a gene: 2. Germline CDR1 is SGDLS and CDR2 is YYNGEE. CDR3 DNA: TGTGCCAGCAGCGTAGGGGGGACAGCCTACGAGCAGTACTTC. Residues: CASSVGGTAYEQYF.

This clone was seen once. The chain couples TRBV7-6 to TRBJ2-5; 11 positions agree with TRBD2. Germline-derived CDR1 and CDR2 are SGHVS and FNYEAQ. The CDR3 is made up of 15 amino acids. Trimming at V came to 4 bases and at J to 5 bases, leaving 6 bases not matched to a gene. The CDR3 reads CASSWLAGGIETQYF. The CDR3 DNA reads TGTGCCAGCAGCTGGTTAGCGGGGGGGATCGAGACCCAGTACTTC.

The chain couples TRBV9 to TRBJ2-5, with 8 bases lining up with TRBD2. In germline, CDR1 is SGDLS, CDR2 YYNGEE. The trim removed 2 bases at V and 6 bases at J, leaving 12 bases unmatched. This CDR3 is 16 amino acids long. Here the CDR3 reads CASSVFERGPSQTQYF. The CDR3 DNA is TGTGCCAGCAGCGTGTTCGAGCGGGGGCCGTCCCAGACCCAGTACTTC.

The V and J genes are TRBV2 and TRBJ2-5, with D perhaps matching TRBD1 (5 bases). The V and J ends lost 1 base and 5 bases respectively, with 14 bases between them. This CDR3 comprises 15 residues. CDR1 and CDR2 from the germline V gene are SNHLY and FYNNEI. The CDR3 loop is CASSEGRQQWETQYF. The CDR3 nucleotides read TGTGCCAGCAGTGAAGGACGACAGCAATGGGAGACCCAGTACTTC.

The count of this clone is one. The chain combines TRBV5-1 with TRBJ2-1; 8 nucleotides align to TRBD1. CDR1 and CDR2 from the germline V gene are SGHRS and YFSETQ. V was pared by 2 bases and J by 5 bases, with 3 bases of the junction left unmatched. The CDR3 consists of 14 residues. CDR3 coding DNA: TGCGCCAGCAGCTTTACAGGGGGTGACAATGAGCAGTTCTTC. As protein: CASSFTGGDNEQFF.

The genes are TRBV30 and TRBJ2-7; TRBD1 matches 8 bases. The CDR3 length is 14 residues. Germline trimming cut 3 bases from V and 1 base from J; bases unmatched to any gene: 5. In germline, CDR1 is GTSNPN, CDR2 SVGIG (reference sequence). CDR3 DNA: TGTGCCTGGAGCGGCGGGACAGGTTCCTACGAGCAGTACTTC. The encoded protein is CAWSGGTGSYEQYF.

The chain links TRBV4-1 to TRBJ1-6, with 9 bases that match TRBD1. From germline, CDR1 is MGHRA and CDR2 YSYEKL. J was trimmed by 9 bases and V by 0 bases; bases with no gene match: 9. This CDR3 has 17 amino acids. The CDR3 nucleotides read TGCGCCAGCAGCCAAGAAGGAAGGGACAGGGTACTTTCACCCCTCCACTTT. It translates to CASSQEGRDRVLSPLHF.

The V call is TRBV6-5, the J call TRBJ2-5, with 8 nucleotides matching TRBD2. Per the germline V gene, CDR1 is MNHEY and CDR2 is SVGAGI. The CDR3 sequence is 14 residues long. Germline trimming cut 4 bases from V and 3 bases from J; bases unmatched to any gene: 4. CDR3 sequence reads: CASSSGGKKETQYF. CDR3 in DNA: TGTGCCAGCAGTTCGGGGGGGAAAAAAGAGACCCAGTACTTC.

This rearrangement joins TRBV18 to TRBJ2-3; 10 bases are a match to TRBD2. The CDR3 sequence is 16 residues long. V lost 0 bases to trimming and J lost 2 bases; unmatched junction nucleotides: 2. From germline, CDR1 is KGHSH and CDR2 LQKENI. CDR3 sequence (DNA): TGTGCCAGCTCACCACCGAGCGGGGGGGCCACAGATACGCAGTATTTT. It yields the protein CASSPPSGGATDTQYF.

In its sample, this clone was seen once. The chain uses TRBV9 and TRBJ1-4; 7 nucleotides agree with TRBD1. The V gene's germline CDR1 is SGDLS and CDR2 YYNGEE. This CDR3 is built from 15 residues. The V and J ends lost 0 bases and 7 bases, in that order; junction bases with no gene match: 6. The CDR3 nucleotides read TGTGCCAGCAGCGTAGGAGGGGGCGCGATTGAAAAACTGTTTTTT. This codes for CASSVGGGAIEKLFF.

This clone was recorded only once. This chain joins TRBV6-1 and TRBJ1-1; D call uncertain. This CDR3 region has 12 residues. Per the germline V gene, CDR1 is MNHNS and CDR2 is SASEGT. Trimming cost V 6 bases and J 1 base, with 6 bases left between them. CDR3 residues: CASRGGNTEAFF. CDR3 sequence (DNA): TGTGCCAGCAGGGGAGGGAACACTGAAGCTTTCTTT.

This chain joins TRBV2 and TRBJ1-1; tentatively, D is TRBD1 (5 bases). CDR1 and CDR2 (germline): SNHLY, FYNNEI. V was trimmed by 8 bases and J by 8 bases, leaving 15 bases between them. The CDR3 sequence is 12 residues long. The CDR3 spells CASCREDAEAFF. Here the CDR3 DNA reads TGTGCCAGCTGCAGGGAGGATGCGGAAGCTTTCTTT.

The chain uses TRBV6-6 and TRBJ1-5, with D maybe TRBD1 (5 bases). This CDR3 contains 15 residues. Germline-derived CDR1 and CDR2 are MNHNY and SVGAGI (reference sequence). The CDR3 region is CTSALIGGSNQPQHF. The CDR3 DNA reads TGTACTTCAGCTCTTATCGGGGGTAGCAATCAGCCCCAGCATTTT.